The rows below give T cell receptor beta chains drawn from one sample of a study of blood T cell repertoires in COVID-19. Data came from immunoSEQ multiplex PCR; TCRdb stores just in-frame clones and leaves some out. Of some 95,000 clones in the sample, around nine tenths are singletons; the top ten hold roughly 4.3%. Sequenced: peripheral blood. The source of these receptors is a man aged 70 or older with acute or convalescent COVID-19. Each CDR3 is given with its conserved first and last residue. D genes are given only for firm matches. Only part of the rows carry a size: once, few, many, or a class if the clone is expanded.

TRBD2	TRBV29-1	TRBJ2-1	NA	TGCAGCGTTGAAGGGACTAGCGGGGGGATCGCCTACAATGAGCAGTTCTTC	CSVEGTSGGIAYNEQFF
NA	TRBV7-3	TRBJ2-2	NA	TGTGCCAGCAGGGCGGATGGCTCGAACACCGGGGAGCTGTTTTTT	CASRADGSNTGELFF
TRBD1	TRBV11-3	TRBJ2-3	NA	TGTGCCAGCAGCACAGGGGAGAGCACAGATACGCAGTATTTT	CASSTGESTDTQYF
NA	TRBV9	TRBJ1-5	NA	TGTGCCAGCAGCGCACAGGGACGAAATCAGCCCCAGCATTTT	CASSAQGRNQPQHF
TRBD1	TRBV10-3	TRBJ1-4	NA	TGTGCCATCAGCGGGACAGGGGATGAAAAACTGTTTTTT	CAISGTGDEKLFF
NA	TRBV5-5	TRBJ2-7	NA	TGTGCCAGCAGGCACACAGCAGACGAGCAGTACTTC	CASRHTADEQYF
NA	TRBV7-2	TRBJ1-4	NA	TGTGCCAGCAGCTCAAACGTCGGTCGGCAGGGAGGAACTAATGAAAAACTGTTTTTT	CASSSNVGRQGGTNEKLFF
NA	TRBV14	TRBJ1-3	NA	TGTGCCAGCAGCCCTCTGGGCAGGGCGGGAAACACCATATATTTT	CASSPLGRAGNTIYF
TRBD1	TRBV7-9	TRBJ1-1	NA	TGTGCCAGCAGGAAAGAACAGGGGGTAGGTGAAGCTTTCTTT	CASRKEQGVGEAFF
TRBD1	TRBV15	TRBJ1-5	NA	TGTGCCACCAGCAGAGGGGACAGTTCCAATCAGCCCCAGCATTTT	CATSRGDSSNQPQHF
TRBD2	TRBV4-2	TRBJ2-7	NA	TGTGCCAGCAGCCAAGGAGCGGGGGAGGGCTACGAGCAGTACTTC	CASSQGAGEGYEQYF
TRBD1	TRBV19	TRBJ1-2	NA	TGTGCCAGTCATCCGGGACAGTACTATGGCTACACCTTC	CASHPGQYYGYTF
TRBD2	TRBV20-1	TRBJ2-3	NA	TGCAGTAAGGCGGGGGAGGATACGCAGTATTTT	CSKAGEDTQYF
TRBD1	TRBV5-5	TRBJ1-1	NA	TGTGCCAGCAGCCCCGACAGGGAGTTAGCTTTCTTT	CASSPDRELAFF
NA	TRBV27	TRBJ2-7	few	TGTGCCAGCAGGAATGGAGGAACCTACGAGCAGTACTTC	CASRNGGTYEQYF
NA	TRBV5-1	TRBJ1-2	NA	TGCGCCAGCAGCTTGGACCCAGGGCGACCCGCAGGCTACACCTTC	CASSLDPGRPAGYTF
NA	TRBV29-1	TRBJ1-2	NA	TGCAGCGTGGAACCGGGACAACTAGACTATGGCTACACCTTC	CSVEPGQLDYGYTF
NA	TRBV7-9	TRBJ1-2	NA	TGTGCCAGCAGCGCCGGAGAAAACTATGGCTACACCTTC	CASSAGENYGYTF
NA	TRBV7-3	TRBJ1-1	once	TGTGCCAGCAGCTCACAGGGGAACACTGAAGCTTTCTTT	CASSSQGNTEAFF
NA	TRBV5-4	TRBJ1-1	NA	TGTGCCAGCAGCTTGGTTCAGGGCCCGAACACTGAAGCTTTCTTT	CASSLVQGPNTEAFF
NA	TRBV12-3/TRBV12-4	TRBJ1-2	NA	TGTGCCAGCACGTCGGGGGTTGGCTACACCTTC	CASTSGVGYTF
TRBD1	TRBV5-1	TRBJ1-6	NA	TGCGCCAGCAGCCCATCCGGGACAGGGGGCTCACCCCTCCACTTT	CASSPSGTGGSPLHF
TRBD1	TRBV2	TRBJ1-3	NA	TGTGCCAGCAGTCGGGACAGGGGGAACTCTGGAAACACCATATATTTT	CASSRDRGNSGNTIYF
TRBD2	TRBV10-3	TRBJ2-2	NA	TGTGCCATCTACCCCGCACTAGCGGCGAACACCGGGGAGCTGTTTTTT	CAIYPALAANTGELFF
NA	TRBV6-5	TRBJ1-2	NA	TGTGCCAGCAGAGAGAACCTACAGAACTCCTATGGCTACACCTTC	CASRENLQNSYGYTF
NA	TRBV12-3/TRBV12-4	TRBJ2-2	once	TGTGCCAGCAGTTTTGGCTTCACCGGGGAGCTGTTTTTT	CASSFGFTGELFF
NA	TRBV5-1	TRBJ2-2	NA	TGCGCCAGCAGCGGTCAGGGTGGCACCGGGGAGCTGTTTTTT	CASSGQGGTGELFF
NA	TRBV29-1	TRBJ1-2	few	TGCAGCGTTGTGGCAGGGGACCTGCTCACCTTC	CSVVAGDLLTF
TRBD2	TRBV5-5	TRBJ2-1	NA	TGTGCCAGCAGCTTTGCTAGCGGGGGGGCGGAGTTCTTC	CASSFASGGAEFF
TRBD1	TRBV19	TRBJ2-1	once	TGTGCCAGTGGGGGACAGTACAATGAGCAGTTCTTC	CASGGQYNEQFF
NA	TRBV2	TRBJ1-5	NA	TGTGCCAGCAGTGAAGCCAGGGTCAATCAGCCCCAGCATTTT	CASSEARVNQPQHF
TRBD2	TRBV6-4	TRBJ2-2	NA	TGTGCCAGCTCCAAAGGGACTAGCGGGCGCACCGGGGAGCTGTTTTTT	CASSKGTSGRTGELFF
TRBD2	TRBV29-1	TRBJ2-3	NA	TGCAGCGTTGTTGGGGGGGGATCAGATACGCAGTATTTT	CSVVGGGSDTQYF
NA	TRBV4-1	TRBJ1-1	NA	TGCGCCAGCAGCCATGACCCTTGGGGGGACCCCTGGACTGAAGCTTTCTTT	CASSHDPWGDPWTEAFF
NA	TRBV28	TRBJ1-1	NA	TGTGCCAGCAGTCCGCAACGTTCGGGGGAAGCTTTCTTT	CASSPQRSGEAFF
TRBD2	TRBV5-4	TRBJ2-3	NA	TGTGCCAGCAGCTTGGTCCCGGGACTAGCTAGTACAGATACGCAGTATTTT	CASSLVPGLASTDTQYF
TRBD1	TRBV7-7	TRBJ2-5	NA	TGTGCTAGCAGCATAACAGGGGGGAAAGAGACCCAGTACTTC	CASSITGGKETQYF
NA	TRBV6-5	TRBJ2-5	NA	TGTGCCGGAGCGGCGGAGAAGACCCAGTACTTC	CAGAAEKTQYF
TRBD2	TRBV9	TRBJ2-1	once	TGTGCCAGCAGCTTAAGCGGGGGTAGCAACAATGAGCAGTTCTTC	CASSLSGGSNNEQFF
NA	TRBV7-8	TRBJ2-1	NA	TGTGCCAGCAGCCCCTTAAGGGGGACCTACAATGAGCAGTTCTTC	CASSPLRGTYNEQFF
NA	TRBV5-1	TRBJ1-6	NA	TGCGCCAGCAGCTTGGATGCGGGGCGCGGGGATTCACCCCTCCACTTT	CASSLDAGRGDSPLHF
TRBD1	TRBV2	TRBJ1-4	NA	TGTGCCAGCAGTAATGGACAGGGGGGGAATGAAAAACTGTTTTTT	CASSNGQGGNEKLFF
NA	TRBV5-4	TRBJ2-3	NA	TGTGCCAGCAGCGAGCCCGCAGCGAGCGGAACCTTAGATACGCAGTATTTT	CASSEPAASGTLDTQYF
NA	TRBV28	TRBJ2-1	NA	TGTGCCAGCAGTACCGCGGGGAAGACCTACAATGAGCAGTTCTTC	CASSTAGKTYNEQFF
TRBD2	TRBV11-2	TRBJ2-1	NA	TGTGCCAGCAGCTTGGCTAGCGGGGGGTGGAATGAGCAGTTCTTC	CASSLASGGWNEQFF
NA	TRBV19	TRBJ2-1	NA	TGTGCCAGTAGTATGGCGGATGAGCAGTTCTTC	CASSMADEQFF
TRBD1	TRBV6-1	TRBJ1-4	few	TGTGCCAGCAGTGACCTCGGGACAGGAAATGAAAAACTGTTTTTT	CASSDLGTGNEKLFF
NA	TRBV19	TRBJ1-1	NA	TGTGCCAGTAGTACTACAGGGAACACTGAAGCTTTCTTT	CASSTTGNTEAFF
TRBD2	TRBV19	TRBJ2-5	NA	TGTGCCAGTAGTACCAACGGGGGGGCAGAGACCCAGTACTTC	CASSTNGGAETQYF
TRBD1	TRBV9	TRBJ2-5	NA	TGTGCCAGCAGCGCCCGACAGGGGGTCGAAGAGACCCAGTACTTC	CASSARQGVEETQYF
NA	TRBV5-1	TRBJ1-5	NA	TGCGCCAGCAGCTTGGACCCAGGGGTGAAACAGCCCCAGCATTTT	CASSLDPGVKQPQHF
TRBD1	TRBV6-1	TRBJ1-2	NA	TGTGCCAGCAGTGAAGTCTGGACAGGTGGGAACTATGGCTACACCTTC	CASSEVWTGGNYGYTF
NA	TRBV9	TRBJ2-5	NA	TGTGCCAGCAGCCCCCCTAACCAAGAGACCCAGTACTTC	CASSPPNQETQYF